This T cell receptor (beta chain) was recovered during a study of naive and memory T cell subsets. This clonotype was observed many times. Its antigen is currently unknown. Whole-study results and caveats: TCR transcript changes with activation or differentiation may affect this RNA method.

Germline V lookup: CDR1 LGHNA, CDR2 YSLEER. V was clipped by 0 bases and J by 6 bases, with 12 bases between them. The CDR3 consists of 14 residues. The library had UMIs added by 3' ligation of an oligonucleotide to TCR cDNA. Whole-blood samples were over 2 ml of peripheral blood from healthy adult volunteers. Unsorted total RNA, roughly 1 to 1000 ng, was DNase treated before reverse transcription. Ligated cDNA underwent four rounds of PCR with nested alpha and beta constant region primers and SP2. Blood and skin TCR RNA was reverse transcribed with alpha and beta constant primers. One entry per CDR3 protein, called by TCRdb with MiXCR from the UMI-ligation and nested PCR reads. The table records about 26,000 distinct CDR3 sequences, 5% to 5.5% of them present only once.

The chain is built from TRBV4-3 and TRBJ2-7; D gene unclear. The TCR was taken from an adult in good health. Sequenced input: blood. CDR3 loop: CASSQDRPIGEQYF. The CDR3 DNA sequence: TGCGCCAGCAGCCAAGATCGTCCCATAGGCGAGCAGTACTTC.